A selection of T cell receptor beta chains follows, all from one sample in a study of T cells in Graves' hyperthyroidism and ophthalmopathy. TCRdb reanalysed the multiplex PCR reads using MiXCR and keeps one entry per CDR3 protein. Of 620,000 or so distinct CDR3 sequences detected, more than 14% appear once; the ten largest clones hold about 12%. Sequenced input: blood. The receptor set was obtained from a woman between 50 and 59 years old with Graves' ophthalmopathy. CDR3s include the opening cysteine and the closing phenylalanine or tryptophan. Fields, in order: CDR3 protein, CDR3 DNA, D gene, V gene, clone size, J gene. A D gene is named only where the DNA matches it firmly. Clone sizes are given selectively: once, few, many, or a class where the clone is expanded.

CAISDRNSMNTEAFF TGTGCCATCAGTGATAGGAACAGCATGAACACTGAAGCTTTCTTT . TRBV10-3 . TRBJ1-1
CASSLSAAGVSIEQFF TGTGCCAGCAGCTTATCCGCCGCGGGAGTGTCGATTGAGCAGTTCTTC TRBD2 TRBV7-2 many TRBJ2-1
CARIGPQHF TGTGCCAGGATCGGGCCCCAGCATTTT . TRBV19 . TRBJ1-5
CGSGLAGNYEQYF TGTGGTTCGGGACTAGCGGGAAACTACGAGCAGTACTTC TRBD2 TRBV28 many TRBJ2-7
CASSTGLAAPYEQYF TGTGCCAGCAGTACCGGACTAGCGGCCCCCTACGAGCAGTACTTC TRBD2 TRBV28 many TRBJ2-7
CASSDHRGMNTEAFF TGTGCCAGCAGCGATCACAGGGGTATGAACACTGAAGCTTTCTTT TRBD1 TRBV6-2/TRBV6-3 many TRBJ1-1
CASSYGGEPYNEQFF TGTGCCAGCAGTTACGGGGGGGAGCCCTACAATGAGCAGTTCTTC TRBD2 TRBV6-2/TRBV6-3 many TRBJ2-1
CASSFVGRGVPYEQYF TGTGCCAGCAGCTTTGTTGGGAGAGGGGTGCCCTACGAGCAGTACTTC . TRBV7-2 many TRBJ2-7
CSASRGLNTEAFF TGCAGTGCTAGTCGGGGGTTGAACACTGAAGCTTTCTTT . TRBV20-1 many TRBJ1-1
CSARDQESSGNTIYF TGCAGTGCTAGAGATCAGGAGAGCTCTGGAAACACCATATATTTT . TRBV20-1 few TRBJ1-3
CASSLNQPQHF TGTGCCAGCAGTCTAAACCAGCCCCAGCATTTT . TRBV2 many TRBJ1-5
CATSWGQLGTGELFF TGTGCCACCAGTTGGGGACAGTTAGGCACCGGGGAGCTGTTTTTT TRBD1 TRBV24-1 . TRBJ2-2
CASSPNHLGSNTGELFF TGTGCCAGCAGTCCCAACCATCTGGGTTCGAACACCGGGGAGCTGTTTTTT . TRBV28 . TRBJ2-2
CSAWPSFETQYF TGCAGTGCTTGGCCTAGCTTTGAGACCCAGTACTTC . TRBV20-1 many TRBJ2-5
CASSQMGLGYNEQFF TGCGCCAGCAGCCAGATGGGCCTGGGGTACAATGAGCAGTTCTTC . TRBV4-1 few TRBJ2-1
CASSLEPLAGAPNEQFF TGTGCCAGCAGCTTAGAGCCGCTAGCGGGAGCTCCGAATGAGCAGTTCTTC TRBD2 TRBV7-2 many TRBJ2-1
CASSRQGKRAANEKLFF TGTGCCAGTAGCCGACAGGGAAAGCGGGCTGCTAATGAAAAACTGTTTTTT TRBD1 TRBV19 . TRBJ1-4
CASSFRDRWYEQYF TGTGCCAGCAGCTTCCGGGACAGGTGGTACGAGCAGTACTTC TRBD1 TRBV5-6 many TRBJ2-7
CASRDVADNEQFF TGTGCCAGCAGGGATGTAGCGGACAATGAGCAGTTCTTC . TRBV6-2/TRBV6-3 many TRBJ2-1
CASSAGDYQPQHF TGTGCCAGCAGCGCCGGGGACTATCAGCCCCAGCATTTT . TRBV9 once TRBJ1-5
CASRPSWEWQETQYF TGTGCCAGCAGACCCTCCTGGGAGTGGCAAGAGACCCAGTACTTC . TRBV5-6 . TRBJ2-5
CAISTTGTSGNTIYF TGTGCCATCAGTACAACAGGGACAAGTGGAAACACCATATATTTT . TRBV10-3 few TRBJ1-3
CASSFPPLAGVIGELFF TGTGCCAGTAGTTTCCCCCCACTAGCGGGAGTAATCGGGGAGCTGTTTTTT TRBD2 TRBV19 . TRBJ2-2
CASSLSGTRIDEQYF TGCGCCAGCAGCCTGTCGGGGACGAGGATCGACGAGCAGTACTTC . TRBV5-1 . TRBJ2-7
CASSLFSVGHTGELFF TGTGCCAGCAGTTTATTTTCAGTCGGGCACACCGGGGAGCTGTTTTTT . TRBV28 few TRBJ2-2
CASSLLGRAAFTDTQYF TGTGCCAGCAGCTTGCTCGGGAGGGCCGCATTCACAGATACGCAGTATTTT TRBD2 TRBV5-4 . TRBJ2-3
CSAHNRGRSGYTF TGCAGTGCCCATAACAGGGGCCGGTCTGGCTACACCTTC TRBD1 TRBV20-1 few TRBJ1-2
CASSYGTAYGPQHF TGTGCCAGCAGTTACGGGACAGCGTACGGGCCCCAGCATTTT TRBD1 TRBV6-5 . TRBJ1-5
CASSLGPGPEAFF TGTGCCAGCAGCTTAGGCCCGGGACCCGAAGCTTTCTTT . TRBV11-2 . TRBJ1-1
CATSREPPSGSSDEQYF TGTGCCACCAGCAGAGAACCGCCTAGCGGGAGTTCGGACGAGCAGTACTTC TRBD2 TRBV15 many TRBJ2-7
CSANGLAGEGLRYEQFF TGCAGCGCCAACGGACTAGCGGGAGAGGGGTTGAGGTATGAGCAGTTCTTC TRBD2 TRBV29-1 many TRBJ2-1
CASSFSASGIKFYEQYF TGTGCCAGCAGTTTCTCGGCTAGCGGGATAAAATTCTACGAGCAGTACTTC TRBD2 TRBV28 many TRBJ2-7
CASSFRPSGPPTDTQYF TGCGCCAGCAGCTTTAGGCCTAGCGGGCCCCCCACAGATACGCAGTATTTT TRBD2 TRBV5-1 many TRBJ2-3
CASSFLSHNTEAFF TGTGCCAGCAGCTTCTTAAGTCACAACACTGAAGCTTTCTTT . TRBV7-9 many TRBJ1-1
CASSWGLAGGPGTGELFF TGTGCCAGCAGCTGGGGGCTAGCGGGAGGGCCTGGCACCGGGGAGCTGTTTTTT TRBD2 TRBV11-3 many TRBJ2-2
CASSSVAGGPNTGELFF TGTGCCAGCAGCTCCGTAGCGGGAGGGCCAAACACCGGGGAGCTGTTTTTT TRBD2 TRBV7-3 few TRBJ2-2
CASSLDLGLASNEQFF TGTGCCAGCAGCTTAGATCTCGGACTAGCGTCGAATGAGCAGTTCTTC TRBD2 TRBV11-2 many TRBJ2-1
CASSQTSVSYNEQFF TGTGCCAGCAGCCAAACTAGCGTCTCCTACAATGAGCAGTTCTTC TRBD2 TRBV12-3/TRBV12-4 many TRBJ2-1
CASLLGVTGELFF TGTGCCAGCCTTCTAGGGGTCACCGGGGAGCTGTTTTTT . TRBV28 . TRBJ2-2
CASNDDQNQETQYF TGTGCCAGCAATGACGACCAGAACCAAGAGACCCAGTACTTC . TRBV28 many TRBJ2-5
CARWGQGDGYTF TGTGCCCGCTGGGGACAGGGGGATGGCTACACCTTC TRBD1 TRBV30 many TRBJ1-2
CASSLTTGQINEKLFF TGCGCCAGCAGCTTAACCACGGGACAGATTAATGAAAAACTGTTTTTT TRBD1 TRBV5-1 few TRBJ1-4
CASNVEGVNEQFF TGTGCCAGCAACGTGGAGGGTGTCAATGAGCAGTTCTTC . TRBV11-2 many TRBJ2-1
CASSLERRTQHF TGTGCCAGCAGCTTGGAACGAAGGACCCAGCATTTT . TRBV5-8 . TRBJ1-5
CSATGTGLYSNQPQHF TGCAGTGCTACCGGGACAGGCCTTTATAGCAATCAGCCCCAGCATTTT TRBD1 TRBV20-1 many TRBJ1-5